Listed here are 16 T cell receptor beta chains from one sample, sequenced in a study of CD8 T cells in Susac syndrome. RNA totalling about 0.45 to 1 ug underwent reverse transcription with random hexamers. MiXCR, run by TCRdb on the immunoSEQ multiplex PCR reads, gives a single entry per CDR3 protein. The sample holds 200,000 to 250,000 distinct CDR3 sequences; roughly 90% are singletons and the top ten take about 0.15%. The specimen sequenced was CD8+ T cells from PBMCs. The receptors shown here come from a human donor with multiple sclerosis.

The genes are TRBV4-1 and TRBJ2-1; TRBD2 is a possible D gene (6 bases). Trimming shortened V by 3 bases and J by 9 bases, and 24 bases separated the two germline ends. Germline assignment: CDR1 MGHRA and CDR2 YSYEKL. The CDR3 consists of 17 residues. The CDR3 region is CASSHPEAGGGWGEQFF. In DNA form, the CDR3 reads TGCGCCAGCAGCCATCCCGAAGCTGGGGGAGGTTGGGGTGAGCAGTTCTTC.

The chain recombines TRBV19 with TRBJ2-5, with a weak D call TRBD2 (6 bases). Germline CDR1 and CDR2: LNHDA and SQIVND (reference sequence). The CDR3 is 14 amino acids. The V gene lost 9 bases and the J gene lost 2 bases, with 16 bases spanning the gap. The CDR3 loop is CASSTEGFQETQYF. The CDR3 coding sequence is TGTGCCAGCTCTACGGAGGGTTTTCAAGAGACCCAGTACTTC.

V is TRBV9 and J is TRBJ1-1, with D maybe TRBD1 (6 bases). The CDR3 spans 14 residues. CDR1 and CDR2 (germline): SGDLS, YYNGEE. Deletions cut 2 bases from V and 2 bases from J, with 10 bases between. The chain's CDR3 is CASSVGTRNTEAFF. The CDR3 coding sequence is TGTGCCAGCAGCGTGGGGACACGCAACACTGAAGCTTTCTTT.

This chain joins TRBV10-2 and TRBJ2-2; D is undetermined. CDR1 and CDR2 (germline): WSHSY, SAAADI. This CDR3 is built from 14 residues. V was trimmed by 5 bases and J by 1 base, leaving 8 bases between them. CDR3 nucleotides: TGCGCCAGCAGTTGGCAGGTGAACACCGGGGAGCTGTTTTTT. As protein: CASSWQVNTGELFF.

The gene calls are TRBV27 and TRBJ1-2; D is perhaps TRBD1 (5 bases). This CDR3 is 14 amino acids long. V lost 5 bases to trimming and J lost 6 bases, with 16 bases between them. CDR1 is MNHEY and CDR2 is SMNVEV in the germline V gene (reference sequence). The chain's CDR3 is CASSPSSGVDGYTF. CDR3 bases: TGTGCCAGCAGTCCCTCGTCGGGGGTCGATGGCTACACCTTC.

This clonotype was seen only once. The CDR3 DNA follows: TGTGCCACCAGCAGAGATGGGGGATTAATAGAACGGGGGACAGGGGATGGCTACACCTTC. It specifies CATSRDGGLIERGTGDGYTF. The V call is TRBV15, the J call TRBJ1-2, with 10 bases fitting TRBD1. The CDR3 sequence is 20 residues long. V lost 0 bases to trimming and J lost 6 bases; unmatched junction nucleotides: 19. Germline V CDR1 and CDR2: LNHNV, YYDKDF (reference sequence).

The chain is built from TRBV29-1 and TRBJ1-2; tentatively, D is TRBD1 (5 bases). Trimming shortened V by 5 bases and J by 4 bases, and 8 bases separated the two germline ends. Germline CDR1 is SQVTM and CDR2 is ANQGSEA. The CDR3 spans 11 residues. The CDR3 sequence is CSVPRAYGYTF. CDR3 in DNA: TGCAGCGTTCCCAGGGCCTATGGCTACACCTTC.

The V gene is TRBV7-9, the J gene TRBJ1-3; tentative D call: TRBD1 (5 bases). V lost 4 bases and J lost 2, with 15 bases in between. Germline CDR1 and CDR2: SEHNR and FQNEAQ (reference sequence). This CDR3 has 16 residues. CDR3 region: CASSSLAIQAGNTIYF. The CDR3 nucleotides are TGTGCCAGCAGCTCATTGGCAATACAGGCTGGAAACACCATATATTTT.

In nucleotides, the CDR3 is TGTGCCAGCAGTCCCGTTTCGGGACAGGAGCAGTTCTTC. The encoded protein is CASSPVSGQEQFF. The rearrangement uses TRBV12-3 or TRBV12-4 and TRBJ2-1, with 7 bases that match TRBD1. Losses at the gene ends were 5 bases for V and 10 bases for J; bases not matched to a gene: 8. There are 13 residues in the CDR3.

To note about this clonotype: One end of the junction does not line up with germline, which may come from a read error. The J gene is TRBJ1-1, the V gene TRBV10-2; possible D gene TRBD1, 5 bases. Germline lookup yields CDR1 WSHSY and CDR2 SAAADI. CDR3 length equals 14 residues. CDR3 residues: CASSGGQLNTEAFF. DNA of the CDR3: TGCGCCAGCAGTGGAGGACAATTGAACACTGAAGCTTTCTTC.

This chain links TRBV6-1 with TRBJ2-1; 7 positions match TRBD2. The CDR3 spans 13 residues. Germline loops: CDR1 MNHNS, CDR2 SASEGT. Trimming removed 8 bases from V and 4 bases from J; junction bases left unmatched: 5. Here the CDR3 DNA reads TGTGCCAGCCTGCGGGGGTCGTACAATGAGCAGTTCTTC. Translated, it gives CASLRGSYNEQFF.

The chain carries TRBV24-1 and TRBJ2-5, with 14 bases matching TRBD2. Germline CDR1 reads KGHDR; CDR2 reads SFDVKD. The CDR3 has 15 residues. The J segment lost 3 bases and the V segment lost 9 bases, leaving 5 bases of the junction unmatched. The CDR3 DNA reads TGTGCCACCGGTGGGACTAGCGGGGGCAAAGAGACCCAGTACTTC. This encodes CATGGTSGGKETQYF.

The chain is built from TRBV9 and TRBJ2-7, with 9 bases fitting TRBD1. Trimming cost V 3 bases and J 9 bases; bases outside gene matches: 10. The CDR3 consists of 14 residues. Germline CDR1 reads SGDLS; CDR2 reads YYNGEE. CDR3 nucleotides: TGTGCCAGCAGCGCCTCGGGACAGGGAGTAGGGCAGTACTTC. Translation gives CASSASGQGVGQYF.

V is TRBV19 and J is TRBJ2-7; 10 bases map to TRBD1. The CDR3 is made up of 15 amino acids. Trimming at V came to 3 bases and at J to 0 bases, leaving 2 bases not matched to a gene. Germline V gene lookup returns CDR1 LNHDA and CDR2 SQIVND (reference sequence). The CDR3 reads CASSIWDRGSYEQYF. CDR3 DNA sequence: TGTGCCAGTAGTATCTGGGACAGGGGCTCCTACGAGCAGTACTTC.

The chain employs TRBV3-1 and TRBJ1-1; 9 bases are a match to TRBD1. Germline loops: CDR1 LGHDT, CDR2 YNNKEL (reference sequence). CDR3 length equals 13 residues. Trimming took 6 bases from V and 4 from J; bases not matched to a gene: 3. The CDR3 sequence is CASRWTGVTEAFF. In nucleotides, the CDR3 is TGTGCCAGCAGGTGGACAGGGGTCACTGAAGCTTTCTTT.

The chain combines TRBV7-2 with TRBJ2-5; D unresolved. The CDR3 loop spans 13 amino acids. Looked up from germline, CDR1 is SGHTA and CDR2 is FQGNSA. V dropped 4 bases and J dropped 7 bases, with 13 bases sitting between them. The CDR3 region is CASSSDLAGTQYF. CDR3 DNA sequence: TGTGCCAGCAGCTCGGACCTCGCAGGGACCCAGTACTTC.